This T cell receptor beta chain was obtained from a study of OX40 agonist ivuxolimab in advanced cancers. Regarding the study as a whole: At 0.1 to 3.0 mg/kg and by week 6, CD4+ and CD8+ T cells in the blood had expanded clonally.

The CDR3 loop spans 12 amino acids. The germline V gene has CDR1 SQVTM and CDR2 ANQGSEA. Trimming stripped 7 bases from V and 6 bases from J, with 15 bases between. Using immunoSEQ multiplex PCR, the repertoire was profiled, and TCRdb retains in-frame clones only, with some absent. The sample lists tens of thousands of clones; 92% were seen once. Worth noting for this clone: What it binds is unknown.

Sequences were derived from CD4+ or CD8+ T cells sorted from blood, sampled in a trial of the OX40 agonist ivuxolimab. The rearrangement links TRBV29-1 to TRBJ1-1; no definite D call. The sequence derives from an adult with an advanced solid tumor such as melanoma, head and neck, liver or kidney cancer. The CDR3 sequence: CSGTGRWAEAFF. In DNA, the CDR3 is TGCAGCGGAACCGGACGGTGGGCTGAAGCTTTCTTT.